Listed here are 17 T cell receptor beta chains from one sample, sequenced in a study of blood T cell repertoires in COVID-19. Some clones are missing from TCRdb's copy, which holds only in-frame ones; the method was immunoSEQ multiplex PCR. This table has under 250,000 clones, more than 85% appearing once. The sample comprised peripheral blood. Receptor source: a woman in her seventies with active or convalescent COVID-19.

The chain combines TRBV7-9 with TRBJ2-6; a possible D gene is TRBD1 (6 bases). The germline V gene has CDR1 SEHNR and CDR2 FQNEAQ (reference sequence). This CDR3 region has 17 residues. The germline V and J ends were trimmed by 7 bases and 0 bases, with 16 bases remaining between them. CDR3 amino acids: CASKPQGRGSGANVLTF. CDR3 nucleotide sequence: TGTGCCAGCAAGCCACAGGGACGAGGCTCTGGGGCCAACGTCCTGACTTTC.

This clone is a singleton in its sample. The chain links TRBV7-9 to TRBJ2-1; 8 bases map to TRBD1. Germline trimming cut 5 bases from V and 4 bases from J; bases unmatched to any gene: 4. Germline V gene lookup returns CDR1 SEHNR and CDR2 FQNEAQ (reference sequence). CDR3 length: 14 residues. The CDR3: CASSRQGPYNEQFF. The CDR3 coding sequence is TGTGCCAGCAGCCGACAGGGGCCATACAATGAGCAGTTCTTC.

V usage is TRBV7-9 and J usage is TRBJ2-7; TRBD1 aligns across 12 bases. V gave up 3 bases and J gave up 6 bases; unmatched junction bases: 6. There are 15 residues in the CDR3. Germline V gene data show CDR1 as SEHNR and CDR2 as FQNEAQ (reference sequence). The CDR3 loop is CASSFGGQGAGEQYF. CDR3 in DNA: TGTGCCAGCAGCTTCGGGGGACAGGGGGCGGGCGAGCAGTACTTC.

The V call is TRBV21-1, the J call TRBJ1-2; TRBD1 was called by the table and not checked on the DNA. TRBV21-1 is a recognized pseudogene. The CDR3 has 15 residues. The CDR3 region is CASSIPLHLIYGYTF. The CDR3 DNA sequence: TGTGCCAGCAGCATACCTTTACACCTTATCTATGGCTACACCTTC.

This clone has more than one count but fewer than ten. The chain employs TRBV5-6 and TRBJ2-1; no reliable D call. The CDR3 is 13 amino acids. Trimming pared 0 bases from V and 5 bases from J, leaving 6 bases between. The V gene's germline CDR1 is SGHDT and CDR2 YYEEEE. CDR3 sequence reads: CASSLVANNEQFF. Here the CDR3 DNA reads TGTGCCAGCAGCTTGGTTGCTAACAATGAGCAGTTCTTC. Filled out from reference TRBV5-6 and TRBJ2-1, the complete variable domain reads DAGVTQSPTHLIKTRGQQVTLRCSPKSGHDTVSWYQQALGQGPQFIFQYYEEEERQRGNFPDRFSGHQFPNYSSELNVNALLLGDSALYLCASSLVANNEQFFGPGTRLTVL.

The chain uses TRBV5-1 and TRBJ1-1; D gene unclear. V was trimmed by 4 bases and J by 3 bases, leaving 4 bases between them. Germline CDR1 and CDR2: SGHRS and YFSETQ. This CDR3 region has 11 residues. The DNA for the CDR3 is TGCGCCAGCAGCAGCGACACTGAAGCTTTCTTT. Its protein product is CASSSDTEAFF.

This rearrangement joins TRBV12-3 or TRBV12-4 to TRBJ2-7; D is perhaps TRBD1 (5 bases). CDR3 length equals 13 residues. The V end was cut by 2 bases, the J end by 6 bases, with 11 bases between. The CDR3 loop reads CASSLRKRGEQYF. For the CDR3, the DNA is TGTGCCAGCAGTTTAAGGAAAAGGGGCGAGCAGTACTTC.

The rearrangement links TRBV21-1 to TRBJ2-7; TRBD2, as called in the table, went unchecked against the DNA. TRBV21-1 is tagged as a pseudogene. This CDR3 is 15 amino acids long. The CDR3 region is CASLRRNPRTYEQYF. For the CDR3, the DNA is TGTGCCAGCCTCCGGCGGAACCCCAGAACCTACGAGCAGTACTTC.

The V and J genes are TRBV3-1 (or the pseudogene TRBV3-2) and TRBJ1-4, with 9 bases lining up with TRBD1. CDR1 and CDR2 from the germline V gene are LGHDT and YNNKEL (reference sequence). The CDR3 is made up of 16 amino acids. V dropped 0 bases and J dropped 3; count of bases not matched to a gene: 2. The DNA for the CDR3 is TGTGCCAGCAGCCAAGACCGGACAGGGGCTAATGAAAAACTGTTTTTT. Its translation: CASSQDRTGANEKLFF.

The chain couples TRBV3-1 (or the pseudogene TRBV3-2) to TRBJ2-7; 9 nucleotides agree with TRBD2. Unmatched junction bases numbered 18, after V lost 3 bases and J lost 6 bases. Germline assignment: CDR1 LGHDT and CDR2 YNNKEL (reference sequence). The CDR3 consists of 18 residues. The CDR3 sequence: CASSHISSGAVARSEQYF. The CDR3 DNA sequence: TGTGCCAGCAGCCATATTTCTAGCGGGGCGGTGGCGCGTAGCGAGCAGTACTTC.

CDR3 protein: CASSLTSLVGETQYF. CDR3 sequence (DNA): TGTGCCAGCAGCTTAACGTCACTAGTGGGGGAGACCCAGTACTTC. The J gene is TRBJ2-5, the V gene TRBV7-3; D might be TRBD2 (5 bases). Germline CDR1 reads SGHTA; CDR2 reads FQGTGA. The CDR3 is 15 amino acids. Deletions cut 0 bases from V and 5 bases from J, with 13 bases between. Variable domain in full (rest from reference TRBV7-3 and TRBJ2-5): GAGVSQTPSNKVTEKGKYVELRCDPISGHTALYWYRQSLGQGPEFLIYFQGTGAADDSGLPNDRFFAVRPEGSVSTLKIQRTERGDSAVYLCASSLTSLVGETQYFGPGTRLLVL.

This chain connects TRBV5-1 to TRBJ1-1; D is possibly TRBD1 (5 bases). Trimming stripped 2 bases from V and 0 bases from J, with 11 bases between. This CDR3 is 15 amino acids long. Germline V lookup: CDR1 SGHRS, CDR2 YFSETQ. The CDR3 DNA follows: TGCGCCAGCAGCTTCAGGGTTGGAATGAACACTGAAGCTTTCTTT. This gives the protein CASSFRVGMNTEAFF.

The chain has TRBV5-1 and TRBJ1-2, with 12 nucleotides matching TRBD1. J was trimmed by 4 bases and V by 1 base; bases with no gene match: 14. Germline V gene data show CDR1 as SGHRS and CDR2 as YFSETQ. The CDR3 length is 19 residues. CDR3 sequence (DNA): TGCGCCAGCAGCTTGAGGCGACCGGGACAGGGGGCGAATATCTATGGCTACACCTTC. Protein: CASSLRRPGQGANIYGYTF.

In its sample, this clone was seen once. The V and J genes are TRBV4-3 and TRBJ2-7, with 8 nucleotides matching TRBD1. With 0 bases clipped from V and 4 bases from J, the junction kept 5 bases outside the gene matches. Germline CDR1 LGHNA, CDR2 YSLEER. The CDR3 spans 15 residues. The CDR3 bases are TGCGCCAGCAGCCAAGAAGGGACAGGCATTTACGAGCAGTACTTC. It is translated as CASSQEGTGIYEQYF.

This sequence joins TRBV6-6 and TRBJ2-7; perhaps TRBD1 as D (5 bases). Germline-derived CDR1 and CDR2 are MNHNY and SVGAGI (reference sequence). V was clipped by 6 bases and J by 7 bases, with 13 bases between them. The CDR3 runs 12 residues. CDR3 region: CASRPQGEEQYF. CDR3 DNA: TGTGCCAGCAGGCCTCAGGGCGAAGAGCAGTACTTC.

The chain uses TRBV9 and TRBJ2-7, with TRBD2 matching over 10 bases. The germline V gene encodes CDR1 SGDLS and CDR2 YYNGEE. With V trimmed by 3 bases and J by 3 bases, 6 bases remained unmatched. The CDR3 loop spans 15 amino acids. CDR3 residues: CASSARLAGDYEQYF. The CDR3 DNA reads as TGTGCCAGCAGCGCTCGACTAGCGGGTGACTACGAGCAGTACTTC.

The rearrangement links TRBV3-1 (or the pseudogene TRBV3-2) to TRBJ2-1, with D uncertain. CDR3 length: 14 residues. V dropped 0 bases and J dropped 5 bases, with 8 bases sitting between them. From germline, CDR1 is LGHDT and CDR2 YNNKEL (reference sequence). The CDR3 DNA follows: TGTGCCAGCAGCCAAGATCCGAGTGACAATGAGCAGTTCTTC. This translates into CASSQDPSDNEQFF.